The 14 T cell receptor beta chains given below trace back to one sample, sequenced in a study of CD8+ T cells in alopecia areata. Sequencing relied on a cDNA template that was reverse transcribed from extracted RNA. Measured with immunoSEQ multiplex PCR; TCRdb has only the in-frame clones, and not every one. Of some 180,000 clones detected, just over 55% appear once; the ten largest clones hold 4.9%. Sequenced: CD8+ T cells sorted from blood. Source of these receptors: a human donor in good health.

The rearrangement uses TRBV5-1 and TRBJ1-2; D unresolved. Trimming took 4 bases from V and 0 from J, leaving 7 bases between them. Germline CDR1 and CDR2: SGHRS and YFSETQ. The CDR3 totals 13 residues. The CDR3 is CASSPPANYGYTF. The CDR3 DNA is TGCGCCAGCAGCCCCCCAGCTAACTATGGCTACACCTTC.

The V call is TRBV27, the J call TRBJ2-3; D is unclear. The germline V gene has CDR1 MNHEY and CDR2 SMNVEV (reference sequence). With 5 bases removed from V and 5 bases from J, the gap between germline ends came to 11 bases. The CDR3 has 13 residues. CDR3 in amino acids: CASSTFAIDTQYF. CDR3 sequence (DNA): TGTGCCAGCAGTACGTTCGCTATAGATACGCAGTATTTT.

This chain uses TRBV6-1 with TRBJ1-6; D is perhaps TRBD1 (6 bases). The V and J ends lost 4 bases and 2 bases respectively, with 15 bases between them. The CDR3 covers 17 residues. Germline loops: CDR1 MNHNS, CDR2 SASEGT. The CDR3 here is CASSARDTRTYNSPLHF. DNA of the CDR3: TGTGCCAGCAGTGCCCGGGACACCAGGACCTATAATTCACCCCTCCACTTT.

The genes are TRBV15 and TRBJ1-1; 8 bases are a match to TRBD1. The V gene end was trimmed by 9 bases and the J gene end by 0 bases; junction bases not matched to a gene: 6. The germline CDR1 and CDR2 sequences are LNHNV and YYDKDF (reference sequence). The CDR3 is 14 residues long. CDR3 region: CATGQGELNTEAFF. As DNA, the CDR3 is TGTGCCACAGGACAGGGTGAGTTGAACACTGAAGCTTTCTTT.

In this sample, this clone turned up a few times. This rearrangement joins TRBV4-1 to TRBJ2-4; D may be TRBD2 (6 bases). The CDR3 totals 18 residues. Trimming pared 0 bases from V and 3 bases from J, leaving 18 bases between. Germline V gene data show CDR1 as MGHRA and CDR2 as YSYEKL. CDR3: CASSQDEGGGLVKNIQYF. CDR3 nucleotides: TGCGCCAGCAGCCAAGATGAGGGAGGAGGGCTCGTCAAAAACATTCAGTACTTC.

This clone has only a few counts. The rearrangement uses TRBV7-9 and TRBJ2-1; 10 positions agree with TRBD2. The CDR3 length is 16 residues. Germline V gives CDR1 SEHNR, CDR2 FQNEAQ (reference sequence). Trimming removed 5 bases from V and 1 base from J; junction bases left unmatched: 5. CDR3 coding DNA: TGTGCCAGCAGCGGAGCGGGGGGGCAATCCTACAATGAGCAGTTCTTC. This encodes CASSGAGGQSYNEQFF.

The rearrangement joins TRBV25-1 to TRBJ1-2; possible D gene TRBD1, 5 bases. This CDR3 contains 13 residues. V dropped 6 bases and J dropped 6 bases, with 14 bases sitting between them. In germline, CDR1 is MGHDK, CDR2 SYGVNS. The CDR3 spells CASSHGTADGYTF. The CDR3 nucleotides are TGTGCCAGCAGCCACGGGACGGCGGATGGCTACACCTTC.

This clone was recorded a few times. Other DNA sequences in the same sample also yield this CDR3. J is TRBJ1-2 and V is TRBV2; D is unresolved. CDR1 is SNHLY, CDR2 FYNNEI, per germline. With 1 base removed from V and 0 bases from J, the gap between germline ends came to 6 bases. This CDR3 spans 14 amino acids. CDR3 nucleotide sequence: TGTGCCAGCAGTGAAGGGGGAGCTAACTATGGCTACACCTTC. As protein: CASSEGGANYGYTF.

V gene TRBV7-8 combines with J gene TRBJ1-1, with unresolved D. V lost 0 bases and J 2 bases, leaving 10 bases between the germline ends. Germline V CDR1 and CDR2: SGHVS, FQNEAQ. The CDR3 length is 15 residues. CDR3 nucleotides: TGTGCCAGCAGCTTAGCATGGTTTGGTAACACTGAAGCTTTCTTT. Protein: CASSLAWFGNTEAFF.

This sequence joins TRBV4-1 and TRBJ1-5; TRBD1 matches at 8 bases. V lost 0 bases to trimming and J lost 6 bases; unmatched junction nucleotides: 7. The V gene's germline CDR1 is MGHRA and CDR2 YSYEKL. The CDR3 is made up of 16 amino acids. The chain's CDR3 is CASSQETGGLGQPQHF. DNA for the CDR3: TGCGCCAGCAGCCAAGAAACAGGGGGACTGGGTCAGCCCCAGCATTTT.

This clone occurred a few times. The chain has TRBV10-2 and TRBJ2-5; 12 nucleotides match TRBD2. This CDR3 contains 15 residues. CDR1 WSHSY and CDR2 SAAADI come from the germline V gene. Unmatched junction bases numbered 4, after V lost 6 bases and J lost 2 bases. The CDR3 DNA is TGCGCCAGCAGCCTGACTAGCGGGGGACAAGAGACCCAGTACTTC. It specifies CASSLTSGGQETQYF.

The CDR3: CASSLLGQTYEQYF. CDR3 bases: TGCGCCAGCAGCTTGTTGGGTCAGACCTACGAGCAGTACTTC. The rearrangement uses TRBV5-1 and TRBJ2-7; no reliable D call. CDR1 and CDR2 (germline): SGHRS, YFSETQ. The CDR3 extends over 14 amino acids. With 1 base removed from V and 2 bases from J, the gap between germline ends came to 10 bases.

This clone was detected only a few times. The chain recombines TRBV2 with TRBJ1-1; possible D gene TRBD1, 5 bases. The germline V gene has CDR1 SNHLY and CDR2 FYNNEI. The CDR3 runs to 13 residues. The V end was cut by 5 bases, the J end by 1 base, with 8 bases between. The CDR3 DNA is TGTGCCAGCAGTAACACAGGGAACACTGAAGCTTTCTTT. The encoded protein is CASSNTGNTEAFF.

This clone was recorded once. CDR3 bases: TGTGCCAGCAGTTCACCTTCTAGCGGGGGGCTCAATGAGCAGTTCTTC. It encodes CASSSPSSGGLNEQFF. The chain combines TRBV6-5 with TRBJ2-1, with 11 bases aligning to TRBD2. CDR1 MNHEY and CDR2 SVGAGI come from the germline V gene. This CDR3 is built from 16 residues. V gave up 4 bases and J gave up 6 bases; unmatched junction bases: 8.